This T cell receptor (beta chain) was identified during a study of blood T cell repertoires in COVID-19. As for the study in general: Samples representing acute and convalescent COVID-19 were sourced from the United States, Italy and Spain. The cDNA or gDNA used as material had been derived from T cells, B-cell-depleted T cells, or PBMCs.

Enrolment of Seattle patients took place during active infection, and they were followed longitudinally. Germline-derived CDR1 and CDR2 are SQVTM and ANQGSEA. This CDR3 is built from 11 residues. Trimming took off 7 bases at V and 7 bases at J, with 11 bases between the two ends. In the original analysis: Nucleated cell counts were estimated from reference gene primer amplification. The method was immunoSEQ multiplex PCR; TCRdb's version includes in-frame clones alone and lacks a portion of them. D and trimming were read from the DNA, whereas the V and J calls and clone size are those reported in that table. The profile covers about 200,000 clones, with roughly four fifths appearing a single time and approximately 8% taken by the ten largest.

The specimen sequenced was peripheral blood. The chain links TRBV29-1 to TRBJ2-1; maybe TRBD2 (6 bases). The TCR sequence derives from a woman older than 75 with COVID-19, enrolled during active disease. The CDR3 loop is CSAEGRNEQFF. The CDR3 DNA follows: TGCAGCGCCGAGGGGAGGAATGAGCAGTTCTTC.